These 13 T cell receptor beta chains originate from one sample sequenced in a study of blood T cell repertoires in COVID-19. TCRdb keeps only in-frame clones here, not all; method: immunoSEQ multiplex PCR. The sample consists of about 200,000 clones, around 90% of them appearing once. The sample consisted of peripheral blood. Receptors were obtained from a man between 45 and 60 years old with acute or convalescent COVID-19.

The chain employs TRBV28 and TRBJ1-1; D call uncertain. The CDR3 is 14 residues long. The germline V and J ends were trimmed by 2 bases and 4 bases, with 11 bases remaining between them. From germline, CDR1 is MDHEN and CDR2 SYDVKM. This CDR3 reads CASSLRGDGTEAFF. CDR3 nucleotides: TGTGCCAGCAGTTTACGGGGAGACGGCACTGAAGCTTTCTTT.

The chain carries TRBV18 and TRBJ2-7, with TRBD1 matching over 8 bases. The CDR3 runs 13 residues. V gave up 3 bases and J gave up 3 bases; unmatched junction bases: 1. Germline CDR1 KGHSH, CDR2 LQKENI. The CDR3 reads CASSPTGVYEQYV. The DNA of the CDR3 is TGTGCCAGCTCACCGACAGGGGTCTACGAGCAGTACGTC.

This chain joins TRBV28 and TRBJ2-1, with a weak D call TRBD1 (5 bases). Trimming stripped 7 bases from V and 10 bases from J, with 17 bases between. Germline V gives CDR1 MDHEN, CDR2 SYDVKM. The CDR3 consists of 13 residues. DNA of the CDR3: TGTGCCAGCACTACCTTTTCGACAGTCGAGCAGTTCTTC. Its translation is CASTTFSTVEQFF.

J is TRBJ1-5 and V is TRBV18; D might be TRBD1 (6 bases). Trimming cost V 4 bases and J 2 bases, with 9 bases left between them. The germline V gene encodes CDR1 KGHSH and CDR2 LQKENI. The CDR3 has 14 amino acids. The CDR3 here is CASSLSGGNQPQHF. The CDR3 coding sequence is TGTGCCAGCTCACTGTCAGGGGGCAATCAGCCCCAGCATTTT.

The chain carries TRBV7-2 and TRBJ1-3; no firm D call. The CDR3 is made up of 16 amino acids. Per the germline V gene, CDR1 is SGHTA and CDR2 is FQGNSA. V gave up 6 bases and J gave up 0 bases, with 15 bases separating them. This chain's CDR3 is CASSLETVLSGNTIYF. CDR3 coding DNA: TGTGCCAGCAGTCTTGAGACTGTCCTCTCTGGAAACACCATATATTTT. The full variable domain, rest sourced from reference TRBV7-2 and TRBJ1-3, is GAGVSQSPSNKVTEKGKDVELRCDPISGHTALYWYRQSLGQGLEFLIYFQGNSAPDKSGLPSDRFSAERTGGSVSTLTIQRTQQEDSAVYLCASSLETVLSGNTIYFGEGSWLTVV.

The chain recombines TRBV13 with TRBJ2-3; 8 nucleotides align to TRBD2. The CDR3 is 16 amino acids. Germline V CDR1 and CDR2: PRHDT, FYEKMQ (reference sequence). Unmatched junction bases numbered 9, after V lost 5 bases and J lost 2 bases. The CDR3 loop reads CASSLGPAGVTDTQYF. CDR3 sequence (DNA): TGTGCCAGCAGCCTCGGGCCAGCGGGAGTCACAGATACGCAGTATTTT.

As regards this clone: The junction departs from the called germline gene at one end, perhaps through a read error. The chain couples TRBV20-1 to TRBJ2-5, with 7 bases fitting TRBD1. The CDR3 consists of 10 residues. CDR1 and CDR2 from the germline V gene are DFQATT and SNEGSKA (reference sequence). The CDR3 bases are TGCAGTGCTAGCAGACAGGGCTTAGACTTC. Its translation is CSASRQGLDF.

The V gene is TRBV7-9, the J gene TRBJ1-5; maybe TRBD1 (6 bases). The CDR3 totals 16 residues. Germline CDR1 SEHNR, CDR2 FQNEAQ (reference sequence). The V and J ends lost 5 bases and 0 bases respectively, with 14 bases between them. This CDR3 is CASSATGLTSNQPQHF. The CDR3 nucleotides are TGTGCCAGCAGCGCAACAGGGTTAACTAGCAATCAGCCCCAGCATTTT.

The rearrangement uses TRBV6-5 and TRBJ1-1; no definite D call. The ends were cut back, 2 bases at V and 0 bases at J, with 7 bases in the middle. CDR1 MNHEY and CDR2 SVGAGI come from the germline V gene. The CDR3 extends over 14 amino acids. The CDR3 sequence is CASSYPGLNTEAFF. DNA for the CDR3: TGTGCCAGCAGTTACCCGGGTCTGAACACTGAAGCTTTCTTT.

The chain has TRBV24-1 and TRBJ2-1; TRBD2 matches at 11 bases. The CDR3 runs 14 residues. From germline, CDR1 is KGHDR and CDR2 SFDVKD. Trimming cost V 4 bases and J 7 bases; bases outside gene matches: 2. The CDR3 spells CATSESSGRNEQFF. The CDR3 nucleotides are TGTGCCACCAGTGAGTCTAGCGGGAGGAATGAGCAGTTCTTC.

The chain combines TRBV7-2 with TRBJ1-5; 7 bases are a match to TRBD1. The CDR3 totals 16 residues. The germline CDR1 and CDR2 sequences are SGHTA and FQGNSA. Trimming cost V 5 bases and J 0 bases; bases outside gene matches: 7. The CDR3 DNA sequence: TGTGCCAGCAGCCAAGGGACAGTCTATAGCAATCAGCCCCAGCATTTT. Encoded protein: CASSQGTVYSNQPQHF.

The CDR3 sequence is CASSKGQVGYEQYF. The CDR3 bases are TGTGCCAGCAGTAAGGGACAGGTGGGCTACGAGCAGTACTTC. The chain links TRBV6-5 to TRBJ2-7; 8 nucleotides align to TRBD1. V trimming: 5 bases; J trimming: 3 bases; junction bases outside the gene matches: 6. The CDR3 extends over 14 amino acids. CDR1 and CDR2 (germline): MNHEY, SVGAGI.

CDR3 residues: CASSLTGELFF. CDR3 nucleotide sequence: TGTGCCAGCAGCCTAACCGGGGAGCTGTTTTTT. This chain uses TRBV3-1 (or the pseudogene TRBV3-2) with TRBJ2-2; D is uncertain. Trimming left V 4 bases short and J 5 bases short, with 2 bases between. This CDR3 is 11 amino acids long. Germline V gives CDR1 LGHDT, CDR2 YNNKEL (reference sequence).